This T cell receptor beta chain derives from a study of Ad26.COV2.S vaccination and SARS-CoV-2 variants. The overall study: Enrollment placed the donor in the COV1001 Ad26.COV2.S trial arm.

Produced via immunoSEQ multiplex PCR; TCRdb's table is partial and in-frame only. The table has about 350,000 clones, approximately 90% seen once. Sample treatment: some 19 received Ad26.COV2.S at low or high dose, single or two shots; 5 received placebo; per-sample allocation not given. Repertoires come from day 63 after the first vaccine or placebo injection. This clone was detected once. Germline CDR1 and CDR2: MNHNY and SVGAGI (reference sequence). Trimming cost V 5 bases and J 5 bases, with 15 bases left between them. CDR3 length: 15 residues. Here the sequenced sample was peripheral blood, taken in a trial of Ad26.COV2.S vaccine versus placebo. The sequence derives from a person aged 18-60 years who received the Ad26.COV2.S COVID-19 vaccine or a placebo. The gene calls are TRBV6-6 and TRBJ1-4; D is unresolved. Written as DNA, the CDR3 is TGTGCCAGCAGTCCCCGTGGCCATGGCAATGAAAAACTGTTTTTT. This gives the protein CASSPRGHGNEKLFF.